What follows describes a single TCR beta chain. Antigen unknown. This record comes from a study of CD8+ T cells in alopecia areata. Regarding the study as a whole: Lesional scalp, notably in alopecia totalis/universalis, had clonality above that of normal scalp.

Sorted populations comprised CD4+ and CD8+ T cells obtained from PBMCs. Extracted RNA was reverse transcribed, and the resulting cDNA served as sequencing template. The repertoire was sequenced with immunoSEQ multiplex PCR; TCRdb's copy has only in-frame clones and lacks some. The sample carries 150,000 to 200,000 clones, around 55% recorded once. Germline loops: CDR1 MGHRA, CDR2 YSYEKL. The CDR3 loop spans 15 amino acids. V gave up 1 base and J gave up 8 bases, with 14 bases separating them. The sequenced sample consisted of CD4+ T cells sorted from blood. The receptor comes from a human donor in good health. V is TRBV4-1 and J is TRBJ2-2, with D perhaps TRBD2 (6 bases). The CDR3 bases are TGCGCCAGCAGCCAAGCGGGAGTAAGTTCGGGGGAGCTGTTTTTT. Translating it yields CASSQAGVSSGELFF.